This record covers a single TCR beta chain. The antigen is unknown. The germline CDR1 and CDR2 sequences are MNHNS and SASEGT. The CDR3 spans 16 residues. Trimming left V 2 bases short and J 7 bases short, with 17 bases between. The source of the sample is a study of OX40 agonist ivuxolimab in advanced cancers. Study summary: Partial response was recorded in three patients: one hepatocellular carcinoma and two cutaneous melanoma cases.

Findings and limits, study-wide: Among the lowest peripheral clonal expansion occurred in 0.1-3.0 mg/kg partial responders. Some nonresponders also had low normalized T-cell clonal expansion.

Profiling relied on immunoSEQ multiplex PCR, and the TCRdb table lists in-frame clones only, not all of them. Counted here are 43,000 or so clones, around 86% occurring once; the ten biggest clones make up 35%. The TCR sequence derives from an adult with an advanced solid tumor such as melanoma, head and neck, liver or kidney cancer. The material was CD4+ or CD8+ T cells sorted from blood, obtained in a trial of the OX40 agonist ivuxolimab. The V and J genes are TRBV6-1 and TRBJ1-4; D perhaps matches TRBD1 (6 bases). CDR3 coding DNA: TGTGCCAGCAGTGAACCGGGGAGGGGGACTGGTGAAAAACTGTTTTTT. It translates to CASSEPGRGTGEKLFF.